What follows are 15 T cell receptor beta chains derived from one specimen sequenced in a study of T-cell memory formation after mild COVID-19. MiXCR was run by TCRdb on the 5' RACE reads, yielding one entry per CDR3 protein. The data hold some 350,000 distinct CDR3 sequences, with more than 15% observed a single time. The sequenced material came from PBMCs or a T cell subset sorted from them (not recorded which). The receptor source for this set is a man younger than 30 who had mild COVID-19 (a few samples of this study predate the infection). Cell type and time point are not known.

The rearrangement uses TRBV29-1 and TRBJ1-2, with a weak D call TRBD1 (6 bases). There are 11 residues in the CDR3. V lost 4 bases and J 3 bases, leaving 6 bases between the germline ends. Per the germline V gene, CDR1 is SQVTM and CDR2 is ANQGSEA. CDR3 region: CSVGQDYGYTF. The CDR3 nucleotides read TGCAGCGTTGGACAGGACTATGGCTACACCTTC.

The V call is TRBV4-2, the J call TRBJ1-4; possible D gene TRBD1, 6 bases. V shed 0 bases and J shed 4 bases, with 12 bases lying between them. From germline, CDR1 is LGHNA and CDR2 YNFKEQ. CDR3 length: 16 residues. CDR3 sequence: CASSQDLGRGNEKLFF. DNA for the CDR3: TGTGCCAGCAGCCAAGACCTGGGCAGGGGTAATGAAAAACTGTTTTTT.

Ten or more counts support this clonotype. J is TRBJ2-5 and V is TRBV5-1; tentatively, D is TRBD1 or TRBD2 (5 bases each). Trimming took 3 bases from V and 6 from J, leaving 15 bases between them. The CDR3 has 14 residues. Germline assignment: CDR1 SGHRS and CDR2 YFSETQ. The CDR3: CASSSLPGAKTQYF. Here the CDR3 DNA reads TGCGCCAGCAGCTCCCTACCCGGGGCCAAGACCCAGTACTTC. The full variable domain, rest sourced from reference TRBV5-1 and TRBJ2-5, is KAGVTQTPRYLIKTRGQQVTLSCSPISGHRSVSWYQQTPGQGLQFLFEYFSETQRNKGNFPGRFSGRQFSNSRSEMNVSTLELGDSALYLCASSSLPGAKTQYFGPGTRLLVL.

This clonotype has a handful of counts. This chain joins TRBV5-6 and TRBJ2-3, with D hard to call. Trimming took 2 bases from V and 5 from J, leaving 6 bases between them. The CDR3 runs to 12 residues. The V gene's germline CDR1 is SGHDT and CDR2 YYEEEE. CDR3: CASSFPQDTQYF. The CDR3 DNA reads as TGTGCCAGCAGCTTCCCACAAGATACGCAGTATTTT.

The CDR3 protein is CAIGTALNQPQHF. The CDR3 DNA reads as TGTGCCATAGGAACAGCCCTTAATCAGCCCCAGCATTTT. The V and J genes are TRBV10-3 and TRBJ1-5; no clear D gene. With 9 bases removed from V and 4 bases from J, the gap between germline ends came to 13 bases. Germline values: CDR1 ENHRY, CDR2 SYGVKD. This CDR3 has 13 amino acids.

This clonotype occurred once. V gene TRBV11-2 combines with J gene TRBJ2-5; D tentatively reads TRBD1 or TRBD2 (5 bases each). Germline V gene lookup returns CDR1 SGHAT and CDR2 FQNNGV. The V end was cut by 3 bases, the J end by 5 bases, with 16 bases between. The CDR3 loop spans 15 amino acids. CDR3 in amino acids: CASSFSGALAETQYF. The CDR3 DNA reads as TGTGCCAGCAGCTTCTCCGGGGCTCTAGCCGAGACCCAGTACTTC.

This clonotype came up a few times. The rearrangement links TRBV5-1 to TRBJ2-7; 9 bases fit TRBD1. Germline-derived CDR1 and CDR2 are SGHRS and YFSETQ. The V gene end was trimmed by 4 bases and the J gene end by 3 bases; junction bases not matched to a gene: 11. The CDR3 has 16 residues. This CDR3 is CASSLNTGGVHYEQYF. For the CDR3, the DNA is TGCGCCAGCAGCCTAAATACAGGGGGCGTTCACTACGAGCAGTACTTC.

This clonotype was seen repeatedly, ten times or more. The chain uses TRBV20-1 and TRBJ2-3; D is perhaps TRBD1 or TRBD2 (5 bases each). The CDR3 covers 14 residues. Germline V gene sequence: CDR1 DFQATT, CDR2 SNEGSKA (reference sequence). Deletions cut 5 bases from V and 1 base from J, with 13 bases between. The CDR3 spells CSAFYGTRTDTQYF. In DNA form, the CDR3 reads TGCAGTGCTTTCTACGGGACGCGCACAGATACGCAGTATTTT.

This clonotype was found a few times. This chain uses TRBV5-1 with TRBJ2-6; 7 bases map to TRBD1. The CDR3 runs 16 residues. The germline CDR1 and CDR2 sequences are SGHRS and YFSETQ. J gave up 1 base and V 2 bases, and 3 bases lay outside the gene matches. CDR3 protein: CASSLEGASGANVLTF. The CDR3 DNA reads TGCGCCAGCAGCTTAGAGGGGGCGTCTGGGGCCAACGTCCTGACTTTC.

This clonotype was detected a few times. V and J are TRBV4-2 and TRBJ2-2; D remains unclear. Deletions cut 4 bases from V and 0 bases from J, with 15 bases between. The CDR3 covers 17 residues. Germline lookup yields CDR1 LGHNA and CDR2 YNFKEQ. CDR3 loop: CASSPHLEPTNTGELFF. DNA for the CDR3: TGTGCCAGCAGCCCTCACCTCGAACCTACGAACACCGGGGAGCTGTTTTTT.

This clonotype was found many times. The rearrangement links TRBV7-7 to TRBJ1-2; D is uncertain. Germline V gene lookup returns CDR1 SSHAT and CDR2 FNYEAQ (reference sequence). The CDR3 length is 13 residues. V shed 5 bases and J shed 8 bases, with 15 bases lying between them. The CDR3 loop reads CASSPLPGEGYTF. Here the CDR3 DNA reads TGTGCCAGCAGCCCACTACCCGGGGAAGGCTACACCTTC.

This clonotype showed up just a few times. The V gene is TRBV5-1, the J gene TRBJ2-3, with a weak D call TRBD2 (6 bases). V lost 0 bases to trimming and J lost 2 bases, with 13 bases between them. This CDR3 comprises 16 residues. CDR1 is SGHRS, CDR2 YFSETQ, per germline. CDR3 sequence reads: CASSLEGGGITDTQYF. The DNA of the CDR3 is TGCGCCAGCAGCTTGGAGGGTGGCGGGATCACAGATACGCAGTATTTT.

The gene calls are TRBV7-9 and TRBJ2-7; 11 bases are shared with TRBD2. The junction had 4 bases not matched to a gene; V was cut back by 4 bases and J by 2 bases. Germline V CDR1 and CDR2: SEHNR, FQNEAQ (reference sequence). The CDR3 has 15 residues. DNA of the CDR3: TGTGCCAGCAGCTCGACTAGCGGGAAACCCTACGAGCAGTACGTC. This translates into CASSSTSGKPYEQYV.

The chain combines TRBV19 with TRBJ2-3, with unresolved D. The length of the CDR3 is 16 residues. The germline V gene encodes CDR1 LNHDA and CDR2 SQIVND (reference sequence). Trimming shortened V by 6 bases and J by 3 bases, and 19 bases separated the two germline ends. This CDR3 is CASSPRPRGVTDTQYF. As DNA, the CDR3 is TGTGCCAGTAGCCCCCGGCCTCGAGGAGTTACAGATACGCAGTATTTT.

The chain combines TRBV6-1 with TRBJ2-6; TRBD1 matches at 7 bases. V gave up 7 bases and J gave up 1 base; unmatched junction bases: 7. Germline CDR1 reads MNHNS; CDR2 reads SASEGT. The CDR3 runs to 16 residues. This CDR3 reads CASKGPQGSGANVLTF. In nucleotides, the CDR3 is TGTGCCAGCAAGGGTCCACAGGGGTCTGGGGCCAACGTCCTGACTTTC.